This T cell receptor beta chain was sequenced for a study of T cell changes during pregnancy in multiple sclerosis. Germline loops: CDR1 LGHNA, CDR2 YSLEER. Losses at the gene ends were 4 bases for V and 7 bases for J; bases not matched to a gene: 13. There are 17 residues in the CDR3. Assay used: immunoSEQ multiplex PCR; TCRdb lists only in-frame clones, some missing. In the table there are about 73,000 clones, 92% of which are singletons. This sequence originates from a female donor in good health, enrolled as a control in a pregnancy study. J is TRBJ2-1 and V is TRBV4-3, with 10 bases matching TRBD1. The sequencing here drew on peripheral blood, taken in the third trimester of pregnancy. The CDR3 is CASSLLSRTGGGNEQFF. The CDR3 region has the DNA TGCGCCAGCAGCCTCCTATCGAGGACAGGGGGAGGGAATGAGCAGTTCTTC.